This note documents a single TCR beta chain sequence. Antigen unknown. These data are taken from a study of shared clonotypes between healthy human individuals. Study-wide results and limits: Clonotypes shared by all four donors outscored non-shared clonotypes in generation probability. Some naive CD4 clonotypes, approximately 4.5%, turned up in common across a handful of donors.

Trimming left V 2 bases short and J 4 bases short, with 6 bases between. Looked up from germline, CDR1 is KGHSH and CDR2 is LQKENI. The CDR3 consists of 13 residues. Among the donors, all were Caucasian adults who lived in Nashville, Tennessee. The investigators split CD4+ cells into a CD45RA+ naive subset and a CD45RA-negative memory subset. Sequenced by immunoSEQ multiplex PCR; TCRdb stores in-frame clones only, minus some. The sample carries around 700,000 clones, about three quarters recorded once. The clonotype originates from a woman between 25 and 40 years old in good health. The sample was memory CD4+ T cells sorted from blood. Subset of the sample: CD45RA-negative fraction. V is TRBV18 and J is TRBJ2-1, with D unclear. The DNA for the CDR3 is TGTGCCAGCTCACCAAACGCGTACAATGAGCAGTTCTTC. Protein: CASSPNAYNEQFF.